The clone carrying this TCR beta chain was seen many times. Its specificity is not known. Sample time point: persistent/refractory GD, antithyroid drugs over 5 years with positive TRAb. Researchers made the TCR library from RNA that was extracted from PBMCs. The patient group derived from an endocrinology department in Xi'an, China. The sample comes from a study of regulatory T cells in long-lasting Graves disease. General study points: Persistent disease preferred TRBV28, TRBJ1-2 and TRBJ2-5; new disease, TRBV20-1 and TRBJ2-1. Newly diagnosed Graves' patients had higher TCR diversity than persistent ones.

V was trimmed by 2 bases and J by 5 bases, leaving 7 bases between them. Germline V gene data show CDR1 as SNHLY and CDR2 as FYNNEI. This CDR3 is 12 amino acids long. Arm-PCR with iRepertoire HTBI primers amplified the CDR3 regions for these TCR beta libraries. Each CDR3 protein gets one entry after TCRdb re-called the multiplex PCR reads with MiXCR. The data contain 400,000 or so distinct CDR3 sequences, about a fifth of them singletons. The clonotype comes from a female donor with Graves disease. Sample: peripheral blood mononuclear cells (PBMCs), taken when the disease was refractory, from a patient treated with antithyroid drugs. This chain connects TRBV2 to TRBJ2-7; the D is unclear. As DNA, the CDR3 is TGTGCCAGCAGTGAACAGCCAGACGAGCAGTACTTC. Translating it yields CASSEQPDEQYF.